The 15 T cell receptor beta chains below all came from one sample that was sequenced in a study of blood T cell repertoires in COVID-19. Data came from immunoSEQ multiplex PCR; TCRdb stores just in-frame clones and leaves some out. The sample yields approximately 240,000 clones, approximately 81% seen once. The specimen was peripheral blood. The receptors derive from a woman in her sixties who had recovered from COVID-19.

The V call is TRBV5-4, the J call TRBJ2-2, with TRBD2 as a possible D gene (5 bases). This CDR3 contains 14 residues. The germline V and J ends were trimmed by 2 bases and 4 bases, with 9 bases remaining between them. Germline V CDR1 and CDR2: SGHNT, YYREEE (reference sequence). CDR3 sequence: CASSLSGSTGELFF. DNA of the CDR3: TGTGCCAGCAGCTTAAGCGGATCCACCGGGGAGCTGTTTTTT.

This clone has just a few counts. This chain links TRBV3-1 (or the pseudogene TRBV3-2) with TRBJ1-6; 7 positions agree with TRBD1. In germline, CDR1 is LGHDT, CDR2 YNNKEL (reference sequence). CDR3 length: 16 residues. The junction had 9 bases not matched to a gene; V was cut back by 4 bases and J by 6 bases. CDR3 sequence (DNA): TGTGCCAGCAGCCTTCGGACAGGCGCCCGTAATTCACCCCTCCACTTT. As protein: CASSLRTGARNSPLHF.

The V call is TRBV7-2, the J call TRBJ2-7; D is unresolved. Germline values: CDR1 SGHTA, CDR2 FQGNSA. With 1 base removed from V and 3 bases from J, the gap between germline ends came to 7 bases. The CDR3 is 13 amino acids. For the CDR3, the DNA is TGTGCCAGCAGCTTAGGTCTCGTCTACGAGCAGTACTTC. This encodes CASSLGLVYEQYF.

The chain joins TRBV4-1 to TRBJ2-1, with D unclear. V was cut by 0 bases and J by 7 bases, with 13 bases left in between. Per germline, CDR1 MGHRA and CDR2 YSYEKL. This CDR3 has 15 amino acids. In nucleotides, the CDR3 is TGCGCCAGCAGCCAAGATCCGTCACAGTTGAATGAGCAGTTCTTC. Its protein product is CASSQDPSQLNEQFF.

The chain recombines TRBV6-5 with TRBJ2-2; possibly TRBD2 for D (5 bases). The germline CDR1 and CDR2 sequences are MNHEY and SVGAGI. The CDR3 is 13 amino acids. V gave up 6 bases and J gave up 5 bases, with 10 bases separating them. CDR3 DNA: TGTGCCAGCAGCCAGCCGGGAACCGGGGAGCTGTTTTTT. Translation gives CASSQPGTGELFF.

The chain uses TRBV11-3 and TRBJ2-5; no clear D gene. Trimming took 5 bases from V and 3 from J, leaving 10 bases between them. The CDR3 runs to 13 residues. CDR1 is SGHNT, CDR2 YENEEA, per germline. The DNA for the CDR3 is TGTGCCAGCAGCCCGCCAAGCGAAGAGACCCAGTACTTC. It encodes CASSPPSEETQYF.

As concerns this clone: One end of the junction does not line up with germline, which may come from a read error. This chain connects TRBV6-2 or TRBV6-3 to TRBJ2-4; TRBD1 matches at 7 bases. This CDR3 contains 13 residues. Germline CDR1 reads MNHEY; CDR2 reads SVGEGT. Here the CDR3 DNA reads TGTGCCAGCACCCCCCCCCTAGGGGGCACGCTCTCTTTC. Amino acid sequence: CASTPPLGGTLSF.

The chain recombines TRBV5-8 with TRBJ1-6; D is ambiguous. CDR1 is SGHTS, CDR2 YDEGEE, per germline. This CDR3 region has 14 residues. The V and J ends lost 2 bases and 7 bases respectively, with 10 bases between them. The CDR3 DNA follows: TGTGCCAGCAGCTTTACGGCAGGCAATTCACCCCTCCACTTT. This codes for CASSFTAGNSPLHF.

This sequence joins TRBV10-3 and TRBJ1-1; D is ambiguous. Trimming took 4 bases from V and 10 from J, leaving 13 bases between them. This CDR3 region has 12 residues. Germline V CDR1 and CDR2: ENHRY, SYGVKD. This CDR3 reads CAISGYREPAFF. For the CDR3, the DNA is TGTGCCATCAGTGGATACCGGGAGCCAGCTTTCTTT.

Here the CDR3 reads CASSSTGVNIQYF. The CDR3 region has the DNA TGTGCCAGCAGCTCCACAGGGGTAAACATTCAGTACTTC. V and J are TRBV11-2 and TRBJ2-4; the match to TRBD1 covers 7 bases. Trimming removed 4 bases from V and 6 bases from J; junction bases left unmatched: 3. CDR1 and CDR2 from the germline V gene are SGHAT and FQNNGV. This CDR3 has 13 amino acids.

This sequence joins TRBV5-1 and TRBJ1-2, with D possibly being TRBD1 (5 bases). The germline CDR1 and CDR2 sequences are SGHRS and YFSETQ. CDR3 length equals 17 residues. V was clipped by 0 bases and J by 2 bases, with 17 bases between them. The CDR3 reads CASSLGFRGRANYGYTF. The CDR3 nucleotides are TGCGCCAGCAGCTTGGGGTTTAGAGGCAGGGCGAACTATGGCTACACCTTC.

The rearrangement joins TRBV6-5 to TRBJ2-7, with 11 bases fitting TRBD2. This CDR3 spans 15 amino acids. The J segment lost 3 bases and the V segment lost 7 bases, leaving 8 bases of the junction unmatched. Germline V CDR1 and CDR2: MNHEY, SVGAGI. The CDR3 nucleotides read TGTGCCAGCACCCCTAGCGGGGGGTTTTTCTACGAGCAGTACTTC. Protein product: CASTPSGGFFYEQYF.

The J gene is TRBJ2-1, the V gene TRBV27, with 10 bases matching TRBD2. V gave up 7 bases and J gave up 7 bases; unmatched junction bases: 4. Germline V CDR1 and CDR2: MNHEY, SMNVEV (reference sequence). The CDR3 totals 13 residues. CDR3 sequence: CASIAGGKNEQFF. The CDR3 nucleotides read TGTGCCAGCATAGCGGGGGGTAAGAATGAGCAGTTCTTC.

The genes are TRBV29-1 and TRBJ2-5; 7 bases match TRBD1. There are 13 residues in the CDR3. Germline CDR1 and CDR2: SQVTM and ANQGSEA. Trimming removed 3 bases from V and 4 bases from J; junction bases left unmatched: 5. Here the CDR3 reads CSVDEGARETQYF. The CDR3 nucleotides read TGCAGCGTTGATGAGGGGGCGAGAGAGACCCAGTACTTC.

The rearrangement joins TRBV29-1 to TRBJ2-5, with 9 bases identical to TRBD2. From germline, CDR1 is SQVTM and CDR2 ANQGSEA. This CDR3 contains 15 residues. With V trimmed by 4 bases and J by 1 base, 7 bases remained unmatched. CDR3 sequence: CSVGRTSASQETQYF. The DNA of the CDR3 is TGCAGCGTTGGGAGGACTAGCGCCAGCCAAGAGACCCAGTACTTC.